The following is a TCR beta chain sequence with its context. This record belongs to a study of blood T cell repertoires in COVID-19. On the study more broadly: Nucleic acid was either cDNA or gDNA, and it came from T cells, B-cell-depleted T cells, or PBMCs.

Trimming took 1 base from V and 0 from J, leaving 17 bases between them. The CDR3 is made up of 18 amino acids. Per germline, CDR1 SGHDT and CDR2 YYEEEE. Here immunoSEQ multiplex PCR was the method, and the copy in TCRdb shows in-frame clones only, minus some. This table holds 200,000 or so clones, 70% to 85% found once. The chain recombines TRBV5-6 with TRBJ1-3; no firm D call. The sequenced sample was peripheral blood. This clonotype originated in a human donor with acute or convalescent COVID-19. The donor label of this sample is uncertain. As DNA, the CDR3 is TGTGCCAGCAGCTTGCTCGGGGAGTACCCTAGCTCTGGAAACACCATATATTTT. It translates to CASSLLGEYPSSGNTIYF.